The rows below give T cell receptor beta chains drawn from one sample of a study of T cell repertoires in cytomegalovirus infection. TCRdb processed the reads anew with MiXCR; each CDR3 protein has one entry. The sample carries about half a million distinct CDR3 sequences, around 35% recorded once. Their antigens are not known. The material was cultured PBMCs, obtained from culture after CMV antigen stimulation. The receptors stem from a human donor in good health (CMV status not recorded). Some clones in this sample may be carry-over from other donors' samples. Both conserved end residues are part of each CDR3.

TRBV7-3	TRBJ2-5	CASSPKSRGLADETQYF
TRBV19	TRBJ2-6	CASSTGTGANVLTF
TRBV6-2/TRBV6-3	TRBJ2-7	CASSPGTSGRREQYF
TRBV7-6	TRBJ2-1	CASSLGAGQGADEQFF
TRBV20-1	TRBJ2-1	CSARAPGLGNNEQFF
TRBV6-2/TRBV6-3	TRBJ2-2	CASSYQAGTGLPGELFF
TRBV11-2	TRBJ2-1	CASSLEGNEQFF
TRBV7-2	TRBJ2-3	CASSFRINTDTQYF
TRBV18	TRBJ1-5	CASSPSRGSGQPQHF
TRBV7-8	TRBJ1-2	CASSLARTGALFGYTF
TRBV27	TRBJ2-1	CASIPLAGGPNEQFF
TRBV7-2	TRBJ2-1	CASSLGRQGSYNEQFF
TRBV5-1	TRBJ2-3	CASSFSVTGADTQYF
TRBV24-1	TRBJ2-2	CATSDPLTTGELFF
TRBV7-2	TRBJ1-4	CASSLEGEKLFF
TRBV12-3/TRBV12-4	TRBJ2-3	CASSLVWGDTQYF
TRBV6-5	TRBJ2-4	CASRPVLAAKNIQYF
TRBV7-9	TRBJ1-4	CASSLSAKDEKLFF
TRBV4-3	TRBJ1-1	CASSQILEADTEAFF
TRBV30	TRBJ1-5	CAWGEQGGQPQHF
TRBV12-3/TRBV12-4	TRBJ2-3	CASSSLGDRGLEDTQYF
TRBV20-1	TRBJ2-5	CSARGQAGSETQYF
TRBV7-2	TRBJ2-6	CASSVRDRGTGANVLTF
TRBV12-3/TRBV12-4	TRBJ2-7	CASSTGLNYEQYF
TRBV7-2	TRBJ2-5	CASNQAGGVETQYF
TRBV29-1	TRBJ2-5	CSVALLGQRQETQYF
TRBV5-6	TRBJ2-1	CASSPDRGLNNEQFF
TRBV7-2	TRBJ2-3	CASSSRLHTDTQYF
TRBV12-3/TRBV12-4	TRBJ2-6	CASSLSRLPGANVLTF
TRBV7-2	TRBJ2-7	CASSLGGSGTSLKQYF
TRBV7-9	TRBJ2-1	CASSAAGLADEQFF
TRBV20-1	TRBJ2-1	CSASRAGSSYNEQFF
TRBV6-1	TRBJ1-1	CASNHRRTEAFF
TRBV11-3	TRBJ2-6	CASSPSGLGANVLTF
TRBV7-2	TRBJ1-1	CASSFGGRVTEAFF
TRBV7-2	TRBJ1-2	CASSLRNPDGYTF
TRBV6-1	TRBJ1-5	CASLSKGTGFSNQPQHF
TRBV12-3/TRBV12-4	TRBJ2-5	CASSSFQETQYF
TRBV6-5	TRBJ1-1	CASSYFPQMNTEAFF
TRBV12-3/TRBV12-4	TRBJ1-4	CASSLGTGVPIGEKLFF
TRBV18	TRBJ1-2	CASSPLRTGGGYGYTF
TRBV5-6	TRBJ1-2	CASSLEDKGAVTF
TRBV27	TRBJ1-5	CASSFIGTNQPQHF
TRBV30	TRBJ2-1	CAWSKGVGLQFF
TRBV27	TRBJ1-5	CASSLTGVKQPQHF
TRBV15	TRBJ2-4	CATSRGYRVAKNIQYF
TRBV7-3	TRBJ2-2	CASSLMARVNTGELFF
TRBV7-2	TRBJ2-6	CASSDAGANVLTF
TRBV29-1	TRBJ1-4	CSVRQEKLFF
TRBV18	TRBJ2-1	CASSQGKREAKNEQFF
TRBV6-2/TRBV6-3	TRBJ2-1	CASISRIRGNEQFF
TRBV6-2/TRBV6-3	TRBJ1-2	CASSYSMHYGYTF
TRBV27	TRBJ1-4	CASSFYGMKGEKLFF
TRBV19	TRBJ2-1	CASSIDRASGSYNEQFF
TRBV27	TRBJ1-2	CASGSRGYGYGYTF